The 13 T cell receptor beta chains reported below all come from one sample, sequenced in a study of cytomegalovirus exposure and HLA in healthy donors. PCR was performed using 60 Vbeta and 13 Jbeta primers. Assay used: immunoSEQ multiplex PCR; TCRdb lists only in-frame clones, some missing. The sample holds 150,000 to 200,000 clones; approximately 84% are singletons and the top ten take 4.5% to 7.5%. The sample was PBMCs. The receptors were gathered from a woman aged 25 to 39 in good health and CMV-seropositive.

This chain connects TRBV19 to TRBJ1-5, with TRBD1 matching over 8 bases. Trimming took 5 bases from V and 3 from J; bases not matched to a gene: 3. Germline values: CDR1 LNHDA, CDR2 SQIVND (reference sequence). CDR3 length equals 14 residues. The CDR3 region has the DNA TGTGCCAGTAGTTTGACAGGGGACAATCAGCCCCAGCATTTT. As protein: CASSLTGDNQPQHF. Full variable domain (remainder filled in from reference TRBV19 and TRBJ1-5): DGGITQSPKYLFRKEGQNVTLSCEQNLNHDAMYWYRQDPGQGLRLIYYSQIVNDFQKGDIAEGYSVSREKKESFPLTVTSAQKNPTAFYLCASSLTGDNQPQHFGDGTRLSIL.

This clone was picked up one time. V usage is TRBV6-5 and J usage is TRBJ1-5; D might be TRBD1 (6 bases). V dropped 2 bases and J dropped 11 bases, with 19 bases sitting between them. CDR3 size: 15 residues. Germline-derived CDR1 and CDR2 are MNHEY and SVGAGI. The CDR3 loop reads CASSYEGDNLWSQHF. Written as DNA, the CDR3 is TGTGCCAGCAGTTACGAGGGGGACAATCTCTGGTCCCAGCATTTT.

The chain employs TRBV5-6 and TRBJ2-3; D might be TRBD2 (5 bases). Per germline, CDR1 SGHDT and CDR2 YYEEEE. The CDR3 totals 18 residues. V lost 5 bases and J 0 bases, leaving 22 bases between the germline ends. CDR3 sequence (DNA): TGTGCCAGCAGTACACTCGCGCTATGGCGGGCAAGCACAGATACGCAGTATTTT. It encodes CASSTLALWRASTDTQYF. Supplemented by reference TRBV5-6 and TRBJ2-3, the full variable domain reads DAGVTQSPTHLIKTRGQQVTLRCSPKSGHDTVSWYQQALGQGPQFIFQYYEEEERQRGNFPDRFSGHQFPNYSSELNVNALLLGDSALYLCASSTLALWRASTDTQYFGPGTRLTVL.

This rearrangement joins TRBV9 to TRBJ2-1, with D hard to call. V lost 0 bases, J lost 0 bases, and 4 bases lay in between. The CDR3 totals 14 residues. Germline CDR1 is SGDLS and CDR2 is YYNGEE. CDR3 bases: TGTGCCAGCAGCGTAGGGAGCTCCTACAATGAGCAGTTCTTC. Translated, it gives CASSVGSSYNEQFF.

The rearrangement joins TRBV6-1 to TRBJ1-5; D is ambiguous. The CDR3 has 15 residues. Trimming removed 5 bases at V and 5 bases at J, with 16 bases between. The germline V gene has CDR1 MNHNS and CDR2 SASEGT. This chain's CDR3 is CASSNFVSEYQPQHF. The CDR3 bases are TGTGCCAGCAGTAACTTTGTCTCCGAATATCAGCCCCAGCATTTT.

This chain's CDR3 is CASTSWGGTGELFF. CDR3 nucleotide sequence: TGTGCCAGCACCTCGTGGGGGGGCACCGGGGAGCTGTTTTTT. The chain carries TRBV5-8 and TRBJ2-2, with 7 bases matching TRBD2. Trimming cost V 6 bases and J 4 bases; bases outside gene matches: 6. Germline CDR1 reads SGHTS; CDR2 reads YDEGEE. The CDR3 contains 14 residues.

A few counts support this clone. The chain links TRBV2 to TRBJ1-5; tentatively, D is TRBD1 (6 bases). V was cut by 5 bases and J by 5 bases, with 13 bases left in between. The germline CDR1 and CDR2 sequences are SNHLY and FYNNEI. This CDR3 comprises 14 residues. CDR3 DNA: TGTGCCAGCAGTCCTGGGGGCGCCCATCAGCCCCAGCATTTT. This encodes CASSPGGAHQPQHF.

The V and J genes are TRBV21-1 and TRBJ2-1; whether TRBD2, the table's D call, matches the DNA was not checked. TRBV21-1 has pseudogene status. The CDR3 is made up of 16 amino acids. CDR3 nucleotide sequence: TGTGCCAGCAGCCCCACGAGTAGCGGAGCCCTGAATGAGCAGTTCTTC. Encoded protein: CASSPTSSGALNEQFF.

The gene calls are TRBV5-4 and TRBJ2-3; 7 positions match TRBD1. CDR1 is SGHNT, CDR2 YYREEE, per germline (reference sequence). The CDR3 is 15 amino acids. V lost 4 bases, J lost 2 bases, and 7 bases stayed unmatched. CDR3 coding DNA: TGTGCCAGCAGCGGGACAGCTTTCCCCACAGATACGCAGTATTTT. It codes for CASSGTAFPTDTQYF.

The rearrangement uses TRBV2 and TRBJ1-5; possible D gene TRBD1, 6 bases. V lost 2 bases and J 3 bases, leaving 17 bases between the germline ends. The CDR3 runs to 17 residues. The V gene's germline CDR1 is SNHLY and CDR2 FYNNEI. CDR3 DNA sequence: TGTGCCAGCAGTGAACACGGGGGGGCTACCTTCAATCAGCCCCAGCATTTT. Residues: CASSEHGGATFNQPQHF.

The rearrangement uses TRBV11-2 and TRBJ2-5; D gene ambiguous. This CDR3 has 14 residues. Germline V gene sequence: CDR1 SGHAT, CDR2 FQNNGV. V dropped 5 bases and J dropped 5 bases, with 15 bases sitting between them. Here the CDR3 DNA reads TGTGCCAGCAGCCCCATTGGCCTCGCTGAGACCCAGTACTTC. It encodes CASSPIGLAETQYF.

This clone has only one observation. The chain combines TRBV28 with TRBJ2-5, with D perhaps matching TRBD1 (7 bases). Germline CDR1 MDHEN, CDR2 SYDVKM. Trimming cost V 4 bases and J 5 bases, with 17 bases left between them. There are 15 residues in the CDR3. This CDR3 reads CASSSPGGQSETQYF. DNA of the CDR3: TGTGCCAGCAGTTCCCCAGGGGGGCAATCGGAGACCCAGTACTTC.

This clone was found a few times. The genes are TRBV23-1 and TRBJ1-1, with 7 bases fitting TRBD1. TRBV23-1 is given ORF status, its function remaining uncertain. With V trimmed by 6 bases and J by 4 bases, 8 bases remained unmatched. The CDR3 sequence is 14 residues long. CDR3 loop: CASSLQGMRTEAFF. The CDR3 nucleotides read TGCGCCAGCAGCCTACAGGGGATGCGCACTGAAGCTTTCTTT.